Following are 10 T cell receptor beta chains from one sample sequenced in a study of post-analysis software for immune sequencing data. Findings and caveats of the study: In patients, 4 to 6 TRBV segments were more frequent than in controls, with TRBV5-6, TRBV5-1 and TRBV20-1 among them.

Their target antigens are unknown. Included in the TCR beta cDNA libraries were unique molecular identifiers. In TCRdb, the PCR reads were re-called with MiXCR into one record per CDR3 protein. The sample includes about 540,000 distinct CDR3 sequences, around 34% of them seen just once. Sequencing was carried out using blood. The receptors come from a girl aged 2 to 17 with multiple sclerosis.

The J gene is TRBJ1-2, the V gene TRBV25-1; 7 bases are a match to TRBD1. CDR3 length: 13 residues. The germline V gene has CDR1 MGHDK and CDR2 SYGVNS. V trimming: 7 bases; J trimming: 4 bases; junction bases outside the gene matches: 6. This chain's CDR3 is CASKRQGGYGYTF. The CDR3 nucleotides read TGTGCCAGCAAGAGACAGGGAGGCTATGGCTACACCTTC.

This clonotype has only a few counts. The CDR3 sequence is CASSWPGDLGNTDTQYF. The DNA of the CDR3 is TGTGCCAGCAGCTGGCCAGGGGATTTGGGGAACACAGATACGCAGTATTTT. This rearrangement joins TRBV7-6 to TRBJ2-3; D might be TRBD1 (6 bases). V gave up 4 bases and J gave up 2 bases, with 19 bases separating them. The CDR3 has 17 residues. Germline CDR1 is SGHVS and CDR2 is FNYEAQ.

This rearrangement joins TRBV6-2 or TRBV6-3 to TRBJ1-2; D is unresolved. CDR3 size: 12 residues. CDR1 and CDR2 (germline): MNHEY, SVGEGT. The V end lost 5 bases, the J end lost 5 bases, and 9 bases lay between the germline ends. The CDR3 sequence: CASSHPGYGYTF. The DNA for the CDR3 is TGTGCCAGCAGTCACCCGGGATATGGCTACACCTTC.

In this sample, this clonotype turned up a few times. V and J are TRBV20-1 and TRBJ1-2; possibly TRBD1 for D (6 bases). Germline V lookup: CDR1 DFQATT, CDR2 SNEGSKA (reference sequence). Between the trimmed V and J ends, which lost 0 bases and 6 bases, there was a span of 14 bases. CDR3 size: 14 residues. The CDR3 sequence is CSARDSGTFDGYTF. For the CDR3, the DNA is TGCAGTGCTAGAGATTCGGGGACATTCGATGGCTACACCTTC.

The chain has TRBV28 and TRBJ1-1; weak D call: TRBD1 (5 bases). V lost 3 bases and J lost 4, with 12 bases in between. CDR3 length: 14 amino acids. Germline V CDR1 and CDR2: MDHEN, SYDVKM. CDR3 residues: CASSFAGDGTEAFF. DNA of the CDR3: TGTGCCAGCAGTTTTGCGGGGGACGGCACTGAAGCTTTCTTT.

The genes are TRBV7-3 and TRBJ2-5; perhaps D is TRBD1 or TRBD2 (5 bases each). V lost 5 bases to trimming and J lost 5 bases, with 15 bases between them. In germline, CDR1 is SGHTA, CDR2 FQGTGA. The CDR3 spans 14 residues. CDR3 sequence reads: CASSDRGLFETQYF. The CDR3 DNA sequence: TGTGCCAGCAGCGACAGAGGGCTTTTCGAGACCCAGTACTTC.

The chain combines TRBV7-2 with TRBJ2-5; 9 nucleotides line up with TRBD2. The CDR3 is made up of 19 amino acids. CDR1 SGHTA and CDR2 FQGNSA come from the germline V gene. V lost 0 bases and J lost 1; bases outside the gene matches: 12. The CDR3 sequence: CASSLALGSGGARQETQYF. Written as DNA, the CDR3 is TGTGCCAGCAGCTTAGCGCTGGGTAGCGGGGGAGCTCGCCAAGAGACCCAGTACTTC. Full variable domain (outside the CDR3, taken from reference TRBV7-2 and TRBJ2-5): GAGVSQSPSNKVTEKGKDVELRCDPISGHTALYWYRQSLGQGLEFLIYFQGNSAPDKSGLPSDRFSAERTGGSVSTLTIQRTQQEDSAVYLCASSLALGSGGARQETQYFGPGTRLLVL.

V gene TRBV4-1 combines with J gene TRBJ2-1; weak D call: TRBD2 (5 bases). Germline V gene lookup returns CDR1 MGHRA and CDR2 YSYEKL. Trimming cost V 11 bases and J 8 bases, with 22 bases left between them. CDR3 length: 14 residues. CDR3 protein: CAVAEFEGSYEQFF. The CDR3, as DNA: TGCGCCGTCGCCGAATTCGAGGGCTCCTATGAGCAGTTCTTC.

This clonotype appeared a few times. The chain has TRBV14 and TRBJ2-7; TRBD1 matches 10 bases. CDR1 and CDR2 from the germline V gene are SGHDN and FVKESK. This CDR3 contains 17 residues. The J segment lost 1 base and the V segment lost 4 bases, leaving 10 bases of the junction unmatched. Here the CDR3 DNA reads TGTGCCAGCAGCCCTATCCTAGGGACAGGGGATTCCTACGAGCAGTACTTC. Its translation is CASSPILGTGDSYEQYF. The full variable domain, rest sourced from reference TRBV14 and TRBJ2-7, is EAGVTQFPSHSVIEKGQTVTLRCDPISGHDNLYWYRRVMGKEIKFLLHFVKESKQDESGMPNNRFLAERTGGTYSTLKVQPAELEDSGVYFCASSPILGTGDSYEQYFGPGTRLTVT.

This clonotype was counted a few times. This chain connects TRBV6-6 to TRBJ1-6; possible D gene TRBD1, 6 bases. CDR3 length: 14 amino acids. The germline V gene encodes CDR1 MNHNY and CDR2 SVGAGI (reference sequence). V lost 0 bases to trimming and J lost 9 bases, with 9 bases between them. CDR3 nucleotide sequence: TGTGCCAGCAGTTACTCACAGGGTAGTTCACCCCTCCACTTT. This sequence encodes CASSYSQGSSPLHF.